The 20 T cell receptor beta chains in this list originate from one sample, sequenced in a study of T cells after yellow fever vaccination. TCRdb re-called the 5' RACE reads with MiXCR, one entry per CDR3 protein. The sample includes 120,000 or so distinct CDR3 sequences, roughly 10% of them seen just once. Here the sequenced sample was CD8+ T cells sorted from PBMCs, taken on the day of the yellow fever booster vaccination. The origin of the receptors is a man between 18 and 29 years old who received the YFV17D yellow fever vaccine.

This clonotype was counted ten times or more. For the CDR3, the DNA is TGTGCCAGCAGTTTCCTTCTCCCGTCTTGGACCCACAATGAGCAGTTCTTC. It codes for CASSFLLPSWTHNEQFF. The chain has TRBV28 and TRBJ2-1; no firm D call. V gave up 3 bases and J gave up 5 bases, with 20 bases separating them. In germline, CDR1 is MDHEN, CDR2 SYDVKM. The CDR3 consists of 17 residues. Combining the CDR3 with reference TRBV28 and TRBJ2-1 gives the whole variable domain DVKVTQSSRYLVKRTGEKVFLECVQDMDHENMFWYRQDPGLGLRLIYFSYDVKMKEKGDIPEGYSVSREKKERFSLILESASTNQTSMYLCASSFLLPSWTHNEQFFGPGTRLTVL.

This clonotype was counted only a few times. The CDR3: CASRGRDDPTEQYV. DNA for the CDR3: TGCGCCAGCAGGGGGAGGGATGACCCTACCGAGCAGTACGTC. This chain uses TRBV5-1 with TRBJ2-7, with TRBD2 matching 7 bases. The CDR3 has 14 amino acids. Trimming took 5 bases from V and 6 from J; bases not matched to a gene: 11. Germline assignment: CDR1 SGHRS and CDR2 YFSETQ.

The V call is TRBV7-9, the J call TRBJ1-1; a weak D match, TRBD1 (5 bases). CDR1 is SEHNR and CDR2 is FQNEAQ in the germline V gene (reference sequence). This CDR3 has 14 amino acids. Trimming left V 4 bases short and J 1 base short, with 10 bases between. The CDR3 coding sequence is TGTGCCAGCAGCTCCCGGGGGGGGAACACTGAAGCTTTCTTT. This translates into CASSSRGGNTEAFF.

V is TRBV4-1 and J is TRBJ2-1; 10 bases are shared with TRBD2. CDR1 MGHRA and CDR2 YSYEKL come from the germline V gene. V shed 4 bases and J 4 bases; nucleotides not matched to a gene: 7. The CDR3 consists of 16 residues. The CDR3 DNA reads TGCGCCAGCAGCCGCAAACTAGCGGGGAGATACAATGAGCAGTTCTTC. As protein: CASSRKLAGRYNEQFF.

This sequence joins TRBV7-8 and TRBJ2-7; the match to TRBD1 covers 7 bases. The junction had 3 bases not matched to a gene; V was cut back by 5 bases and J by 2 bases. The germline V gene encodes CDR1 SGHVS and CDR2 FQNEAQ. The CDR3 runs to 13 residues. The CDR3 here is CASSRDSTYEQYV. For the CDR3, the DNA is TGTGCCAGCAGCCGGGACAGTACCTACGAGCAGTACGTC.

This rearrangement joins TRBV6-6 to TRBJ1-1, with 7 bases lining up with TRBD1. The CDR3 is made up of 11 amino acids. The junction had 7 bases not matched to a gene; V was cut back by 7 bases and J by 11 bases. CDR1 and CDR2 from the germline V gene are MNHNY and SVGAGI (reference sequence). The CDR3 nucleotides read TGTGCCAGCACCGCGACAGGGAGTGCTTTCTTT. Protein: CASTATGSAFF.

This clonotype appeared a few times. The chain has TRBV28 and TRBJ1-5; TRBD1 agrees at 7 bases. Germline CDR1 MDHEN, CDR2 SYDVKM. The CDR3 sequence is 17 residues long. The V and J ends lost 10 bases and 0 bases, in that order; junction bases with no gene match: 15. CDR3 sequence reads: CATTDRAGVYSNQPQHF. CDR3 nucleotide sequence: TGTGCCACCACAGACAGGGCGGGGGTATATAGCAATCAGCCCCAGCATTTT.

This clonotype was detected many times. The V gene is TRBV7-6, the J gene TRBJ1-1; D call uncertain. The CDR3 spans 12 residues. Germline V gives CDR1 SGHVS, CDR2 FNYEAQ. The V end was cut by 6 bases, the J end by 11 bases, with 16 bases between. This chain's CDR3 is CASSNLSREAFF. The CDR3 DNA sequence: TGTGCCAGCAGTAACCTGAGTCGAGAGGCTTTCTTT.

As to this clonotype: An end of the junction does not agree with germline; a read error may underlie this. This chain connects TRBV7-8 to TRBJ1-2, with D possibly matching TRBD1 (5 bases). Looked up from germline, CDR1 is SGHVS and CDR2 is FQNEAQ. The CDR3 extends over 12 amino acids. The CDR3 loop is CASSLLDSQAAF. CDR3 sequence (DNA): TGTGCCAGCAGCTTACTTGACAGCCAAGCCGCCTTC. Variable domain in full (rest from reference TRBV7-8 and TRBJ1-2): GAGVSQSPRYKVAKRGQDVALRCDPISGHVSLFWYQQALGQGPEFLTYFQNEAQLDKSGLPSDRFFAERPEGSVSTLKIQRTQQEDSAVYLCASSLLDSQAAFGSGTRLTVV.

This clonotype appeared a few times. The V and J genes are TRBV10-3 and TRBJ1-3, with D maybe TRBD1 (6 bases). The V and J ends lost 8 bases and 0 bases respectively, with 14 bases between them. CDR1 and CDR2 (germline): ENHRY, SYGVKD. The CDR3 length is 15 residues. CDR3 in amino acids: CAIGTGQSSGNTIYF. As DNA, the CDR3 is TGTGCCATCGGAACCGGACAGTCCTCTGGAAACACCATATATTTT.

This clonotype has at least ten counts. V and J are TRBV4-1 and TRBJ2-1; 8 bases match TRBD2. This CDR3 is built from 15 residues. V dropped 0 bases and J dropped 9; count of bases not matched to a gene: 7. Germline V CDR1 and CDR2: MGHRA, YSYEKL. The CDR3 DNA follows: TGCGCCAGCAGCCAAGATCGGGGGCTAGCGGGTGAGCAGTTCTTC. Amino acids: CASSQDRGLAGEQFF.

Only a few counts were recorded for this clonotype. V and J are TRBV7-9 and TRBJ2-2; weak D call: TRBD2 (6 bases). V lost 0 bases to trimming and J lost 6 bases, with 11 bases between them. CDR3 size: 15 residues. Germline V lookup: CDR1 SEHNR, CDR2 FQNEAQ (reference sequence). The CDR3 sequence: CASSLASGGPGELFF. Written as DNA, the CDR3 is TGTGCCAGCAGCTTAGCTAGCGGAGGACCCGGGGAGCTGTTTTTT.

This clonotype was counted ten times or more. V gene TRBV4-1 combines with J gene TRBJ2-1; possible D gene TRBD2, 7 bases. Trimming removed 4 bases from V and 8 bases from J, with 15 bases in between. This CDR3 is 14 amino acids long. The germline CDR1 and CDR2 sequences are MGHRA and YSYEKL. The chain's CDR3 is CASSPSGGLDEQFF. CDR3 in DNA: TGCGCCAGCAGCCCATCGGGGGGCCTGGATGAGCAGTTCTTC.

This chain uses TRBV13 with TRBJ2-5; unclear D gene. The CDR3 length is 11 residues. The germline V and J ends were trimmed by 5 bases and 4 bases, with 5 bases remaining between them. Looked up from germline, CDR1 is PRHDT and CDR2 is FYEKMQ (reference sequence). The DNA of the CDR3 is TGTGCCAGCAGCAAAGGAGAGACCCAGTACTTC. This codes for CASSKGETQYF.

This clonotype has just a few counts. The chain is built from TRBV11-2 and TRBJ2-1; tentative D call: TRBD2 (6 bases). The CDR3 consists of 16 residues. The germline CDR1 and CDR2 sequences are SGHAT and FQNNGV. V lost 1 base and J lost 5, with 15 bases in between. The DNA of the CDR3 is TGTGCCAGCAGCTTAGGCGGGGCCGAGAGGGACAATGAGCAGTTCTTC. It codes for CASSLGGAERDNEQFF.

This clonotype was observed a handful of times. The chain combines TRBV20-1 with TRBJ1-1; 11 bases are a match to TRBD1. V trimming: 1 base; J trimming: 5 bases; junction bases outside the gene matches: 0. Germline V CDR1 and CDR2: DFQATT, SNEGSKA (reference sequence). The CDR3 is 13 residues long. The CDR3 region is CSARGDRGTEAFF. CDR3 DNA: TGCAGTGCTAGAGGGGACAGGGGGACTGAAGCTTTCTTT.

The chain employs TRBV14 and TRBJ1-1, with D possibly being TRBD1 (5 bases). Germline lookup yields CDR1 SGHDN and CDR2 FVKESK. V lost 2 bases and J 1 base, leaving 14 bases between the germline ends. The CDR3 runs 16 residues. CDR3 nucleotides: TGTGCCAGCAGCCAACTGCCTGAGAGGGGGAACACTGAAGCTTTCTTT. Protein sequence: CASSQLPERGNTEAFF.

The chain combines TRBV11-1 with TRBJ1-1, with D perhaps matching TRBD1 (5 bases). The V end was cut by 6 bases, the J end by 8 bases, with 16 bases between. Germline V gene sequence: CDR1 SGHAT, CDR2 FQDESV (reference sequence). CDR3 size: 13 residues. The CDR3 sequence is CASRPAGMREAFF. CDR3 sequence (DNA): TGTGCCAGCAGGCCCGCAGGGATGCGAGAAGCTTTCTTT.

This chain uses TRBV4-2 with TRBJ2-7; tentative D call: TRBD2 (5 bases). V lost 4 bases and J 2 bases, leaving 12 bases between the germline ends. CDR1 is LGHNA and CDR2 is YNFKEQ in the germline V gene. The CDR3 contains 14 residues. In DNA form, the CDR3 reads TGTGCCAGCAGCCCAACTACGGGGACCTACGAGCAGTACGTC. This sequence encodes CASSPTTGTYEQYV.

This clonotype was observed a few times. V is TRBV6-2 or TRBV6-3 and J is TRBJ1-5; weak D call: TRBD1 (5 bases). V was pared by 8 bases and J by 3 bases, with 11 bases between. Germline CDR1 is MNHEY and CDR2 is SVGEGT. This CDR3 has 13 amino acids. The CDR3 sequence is CASLGRINQPQHF. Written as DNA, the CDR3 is TGTGCCAGCCTGGGACGGATCAATCAGCCCCAGCATTTT.